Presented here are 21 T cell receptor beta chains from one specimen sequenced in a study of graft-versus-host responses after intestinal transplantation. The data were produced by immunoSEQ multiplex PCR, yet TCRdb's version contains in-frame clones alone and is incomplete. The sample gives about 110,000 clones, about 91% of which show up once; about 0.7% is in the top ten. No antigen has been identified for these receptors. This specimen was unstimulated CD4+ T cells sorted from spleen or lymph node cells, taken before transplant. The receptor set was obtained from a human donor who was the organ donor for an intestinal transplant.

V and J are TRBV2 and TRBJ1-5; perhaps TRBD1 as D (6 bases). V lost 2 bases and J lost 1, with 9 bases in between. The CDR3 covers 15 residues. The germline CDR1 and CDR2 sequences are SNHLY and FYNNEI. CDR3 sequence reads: CASSERGLSNQPQHF. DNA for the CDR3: TGTGCCAGCAGTGAACGGGGGCTGAGCAATCAGCCCCAGCATTTT. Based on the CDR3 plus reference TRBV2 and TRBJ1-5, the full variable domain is EPEVTQTPSHQVTQMGQEVILRCVPISNHLYFYWYRQILGQKVEFLVSFYNNEISEKSEIFDDQFSVERPDGSNFTLKIRSTKLEDSAMYFCASSERGLSNQPQHFGDGTRLSIL.

The CDR3 bases are TGCGCCAGCAGCTTCCTGGCGGCGGGGGATGGCGAGCAGTACTTC. It encodes CASSFLAAGDGEQYF. The chain carries TRBV5-1 and TRBJ2-7, with 7 bases fitting TRBD2. Germline V gene lookup returns CDR1 SGHRS and CDR2 YFSETQ. The V gene end was trimmed by 2 bases and the J gene end by 6 bases; junction bases not matched to a gene: 11. The CDR3 covers 15 residues.

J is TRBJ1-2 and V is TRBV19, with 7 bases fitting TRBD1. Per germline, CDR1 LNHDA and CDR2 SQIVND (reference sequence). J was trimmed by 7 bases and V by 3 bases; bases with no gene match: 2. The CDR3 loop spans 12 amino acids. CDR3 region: CASSMDRSGYTF. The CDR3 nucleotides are TGTGCCAGTAGTATGGACAGGAGTGGCTACACCTTC.

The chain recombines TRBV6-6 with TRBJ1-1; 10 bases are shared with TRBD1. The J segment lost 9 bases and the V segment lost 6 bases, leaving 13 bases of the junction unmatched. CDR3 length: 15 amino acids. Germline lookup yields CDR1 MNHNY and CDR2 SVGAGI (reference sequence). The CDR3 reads CASRTTTGGLEKAFF. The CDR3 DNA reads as TGTGCCAGCAGGACCACGACAGGGGGCCTTGAGAAAGCTTTCTTT.

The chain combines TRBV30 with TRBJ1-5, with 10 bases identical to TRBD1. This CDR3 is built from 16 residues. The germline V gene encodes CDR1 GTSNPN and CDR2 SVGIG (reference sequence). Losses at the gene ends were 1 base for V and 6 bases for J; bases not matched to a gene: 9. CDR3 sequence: CAWSARDRGKFQPQHF. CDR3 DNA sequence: TGTGCCTGGAGTGCCCGGGACAGGGGAAAGTTTCAGCCCCAGCATTTT. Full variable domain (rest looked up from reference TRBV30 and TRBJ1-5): SQTIHQWPATLVQPVGSPLSLECTVEGTSNPNLYWYRQAAGRGLQLLFYSVGIGQISSEVPQNLSASRPQDRQFILSSKKLLLSDSGFYLCAWSARDRGKFQPQHFGDGTRLSIL.

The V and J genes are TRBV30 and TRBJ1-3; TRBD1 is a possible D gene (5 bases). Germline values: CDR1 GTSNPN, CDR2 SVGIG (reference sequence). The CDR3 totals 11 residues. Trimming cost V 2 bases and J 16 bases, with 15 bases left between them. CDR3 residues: CAWSRTPNWYF. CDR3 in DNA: TGTGCCTGGAGTAGGACACCTAACTGGTATTTT.

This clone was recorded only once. The CDR3 region is CASTPPGGAYNEQFF. The CDR3 DNA reads TGTGCCAGCACCCCGCCGGGCGGGGCCTACAATGAGCAGTTCTTC. The J gene is TRBJ2-1, the V gene TRBV27; a weak D match, TRBD2 (6 bases). The ends were cut back, 7 bases at V and 2 bases at J, with 15 bases in the middle. The CDR3 runs to 15 residues. CDR1 is MNHEY and CDR2 is SMNVEV in the germline V gene (reference sequence).

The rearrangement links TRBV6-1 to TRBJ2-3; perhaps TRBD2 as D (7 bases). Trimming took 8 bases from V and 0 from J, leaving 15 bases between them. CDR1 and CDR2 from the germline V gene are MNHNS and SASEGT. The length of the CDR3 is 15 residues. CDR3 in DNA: TGTGCCAGCTCCGTAGGGGGGGTTAGCACAGATACGCAGTATTTT. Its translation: CASSVGGVSTDTQYF.

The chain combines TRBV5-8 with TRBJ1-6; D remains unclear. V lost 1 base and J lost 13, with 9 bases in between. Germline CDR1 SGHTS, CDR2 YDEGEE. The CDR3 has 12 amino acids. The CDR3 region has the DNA TGTGCCAGCAGCTTGAGAGGCAGTCCCCTCCACTTT. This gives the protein CASSLRGSPLHF.

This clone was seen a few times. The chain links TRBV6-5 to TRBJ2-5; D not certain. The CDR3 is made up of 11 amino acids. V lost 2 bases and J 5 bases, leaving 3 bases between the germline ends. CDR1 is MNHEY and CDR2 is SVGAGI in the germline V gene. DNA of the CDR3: TGTGCCAGCAGTTACGGGGAGACCCAGTACTTC. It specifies CASSYGETQYF.

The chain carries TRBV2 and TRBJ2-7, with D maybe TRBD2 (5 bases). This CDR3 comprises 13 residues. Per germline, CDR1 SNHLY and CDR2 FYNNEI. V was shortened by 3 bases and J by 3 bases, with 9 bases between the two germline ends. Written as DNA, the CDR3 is TGTGCCAGCAGTGACTGGGAGCGCTACGAGCAGTACTTC. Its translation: CASSDWERYEQYF.

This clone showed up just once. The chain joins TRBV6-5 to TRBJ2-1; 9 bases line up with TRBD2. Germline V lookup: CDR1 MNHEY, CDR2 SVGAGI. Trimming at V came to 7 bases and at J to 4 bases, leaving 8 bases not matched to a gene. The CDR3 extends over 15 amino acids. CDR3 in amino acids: CASTTAGGSYNEQFF. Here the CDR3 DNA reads TGTGCCAGCACCACGGCGGGAGGGTCTTACAATGAGCAGTTCTTC.

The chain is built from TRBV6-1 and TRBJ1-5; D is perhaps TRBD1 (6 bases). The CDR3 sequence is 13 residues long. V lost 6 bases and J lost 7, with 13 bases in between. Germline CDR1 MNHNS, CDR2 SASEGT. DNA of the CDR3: TGTGCCAGCAGCAAACTGGGACAACAGCCCCAGCATTTT. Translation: CASSKLGQQPQHF.

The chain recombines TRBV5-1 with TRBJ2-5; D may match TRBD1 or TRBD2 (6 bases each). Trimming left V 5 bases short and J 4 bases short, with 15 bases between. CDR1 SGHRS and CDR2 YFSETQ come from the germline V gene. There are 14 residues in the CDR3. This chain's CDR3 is CASSPNGGLETQYF. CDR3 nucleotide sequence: TGCGCCAGCAGTCCGAACGGGGGCTTAGAGACCCAGTACTTC.

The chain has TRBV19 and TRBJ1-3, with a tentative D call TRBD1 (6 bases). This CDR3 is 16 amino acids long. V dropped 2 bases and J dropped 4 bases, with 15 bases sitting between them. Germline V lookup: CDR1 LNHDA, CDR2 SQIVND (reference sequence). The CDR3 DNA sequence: TGTGCCAGTAGTATAATGGTCAGGGGCTCCGGAAACACCATATATTTT. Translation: CASSIMVRGSGNTIYF.

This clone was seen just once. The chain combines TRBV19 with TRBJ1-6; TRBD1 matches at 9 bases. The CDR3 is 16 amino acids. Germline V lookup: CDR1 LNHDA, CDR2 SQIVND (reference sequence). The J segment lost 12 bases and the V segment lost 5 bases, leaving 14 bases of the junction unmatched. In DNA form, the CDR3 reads TGTGCCAGTAGTCCCGCCCCGGGACAGGGAAGTGTACCCCTCCACTTT. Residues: CASSPAPGQGSVPLHF.

The CDR3 loop reads CSVEPGQGPRNTEAFF. The CDR3 coding sequence is TGCAGCGTTGAACCGGGACAGGGGCCGAGGAACACTGAAGCTTTCTTT. The chain employs TRBV29-1 and TRBJ1-1, with TRBD1 identical over 10 bases. Germline CDR1 SQVTM, CDR2 ANQGSEA. Germline trimming cut 2 bases from V and 1 base from J; bases unmatched to any gene: 7. The CDR3 covers 16 residues.

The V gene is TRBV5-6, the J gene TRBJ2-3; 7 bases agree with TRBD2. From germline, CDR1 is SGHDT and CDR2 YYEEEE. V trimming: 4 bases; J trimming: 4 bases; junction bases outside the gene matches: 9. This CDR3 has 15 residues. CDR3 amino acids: CASSAPSGIPDTQYF. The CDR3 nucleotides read TGTGCCAGCAGCGCGCCTAGCGGAATCCCAGATACGCAGTATTTT.

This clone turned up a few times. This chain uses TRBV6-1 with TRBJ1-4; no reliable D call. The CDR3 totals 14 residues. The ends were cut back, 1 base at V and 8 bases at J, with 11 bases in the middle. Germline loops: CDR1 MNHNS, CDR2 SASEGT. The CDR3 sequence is CASSEVWASEKLFF. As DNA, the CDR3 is TGTGCCAGCAGTGAAGTGTGGGCATCCGAAAAACTGTTTTTT.

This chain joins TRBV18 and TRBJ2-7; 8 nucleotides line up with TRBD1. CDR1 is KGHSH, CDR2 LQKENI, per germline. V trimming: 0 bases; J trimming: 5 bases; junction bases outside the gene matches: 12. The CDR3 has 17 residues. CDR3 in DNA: TGTGCCAGCTCACCACCTTCCAGGGGGCAGATCGGGAACGAGCAGTACTTC. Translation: CASSPPSRGQIGNEQYF.

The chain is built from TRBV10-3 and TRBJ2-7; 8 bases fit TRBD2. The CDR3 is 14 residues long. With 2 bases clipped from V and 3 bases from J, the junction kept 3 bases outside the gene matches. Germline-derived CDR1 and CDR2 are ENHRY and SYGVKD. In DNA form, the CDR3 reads TGTGCCATCAGTGAGCGGCGGGAGGTCTACGAGCAGTACTTC. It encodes CAISERREVYEQYF.